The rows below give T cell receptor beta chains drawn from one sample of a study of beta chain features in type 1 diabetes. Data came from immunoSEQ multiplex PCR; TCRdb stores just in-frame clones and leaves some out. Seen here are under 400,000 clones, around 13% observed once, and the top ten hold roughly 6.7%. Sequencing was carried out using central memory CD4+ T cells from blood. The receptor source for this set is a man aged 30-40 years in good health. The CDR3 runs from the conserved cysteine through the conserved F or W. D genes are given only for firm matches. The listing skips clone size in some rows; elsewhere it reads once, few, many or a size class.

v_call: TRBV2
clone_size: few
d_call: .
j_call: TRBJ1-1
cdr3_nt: TGTGCCACCGCATTCGTGGGTACTGAAGCTTTCTTT
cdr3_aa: CATAFVGTEAFF

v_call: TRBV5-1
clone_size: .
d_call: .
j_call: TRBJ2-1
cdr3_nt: TGCGCCAGCAGCCTCTACTCTAGCGCTAGCTCCTACAATGAGCAGTTCTTC
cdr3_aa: CASSLYSSASSYNEQFF

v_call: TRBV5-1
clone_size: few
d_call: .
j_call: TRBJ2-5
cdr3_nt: TGCGCCAGCAGGCGCGGCAGGGGGGAAGAGACCCAGTACTTC
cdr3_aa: CASRRGRGEETQYF

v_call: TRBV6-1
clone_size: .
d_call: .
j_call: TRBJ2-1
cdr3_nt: TGTGCCAGCAGTGACGAGGCGGCTAGTCGGGATGAGCAGTTCTTC
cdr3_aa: CASSDEAASRDEQFF

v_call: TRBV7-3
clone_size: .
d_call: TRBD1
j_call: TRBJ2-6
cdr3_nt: TGTGCCAGCAGCCGGGACAGGGGGCCGCAGATAGCTGGGGCCAACGTCCTGACTTTC
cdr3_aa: CASSRDRGPQIAGANVLTF

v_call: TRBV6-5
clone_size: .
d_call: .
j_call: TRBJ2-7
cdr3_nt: TGTGCCAGCAGTTACTCGATGGGACTCAACTTATACGAGCAGTACTTC
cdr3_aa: CASSYSMGLNLYEQYF

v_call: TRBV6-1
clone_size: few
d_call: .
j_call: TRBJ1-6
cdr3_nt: TGTGCCAGTAGAAGGGGGGAGTTCTTACATTCACCCCTCCACTTT
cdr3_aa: CASRRGEFLHSPLHF

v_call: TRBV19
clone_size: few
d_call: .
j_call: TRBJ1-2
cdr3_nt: TGTGCCAGTAGTACCTACAGGGCGTCTGGATCTAGTGGCTACACCTTC
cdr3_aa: CASSTYRASGSSGYTF

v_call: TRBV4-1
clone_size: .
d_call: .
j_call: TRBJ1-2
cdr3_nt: TGCGCCAGCAGCCACAATAGAAACCGGGACACGGCTTTCTATGGCTACACCTTC
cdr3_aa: CASSHNRNRDTAFYGYTF

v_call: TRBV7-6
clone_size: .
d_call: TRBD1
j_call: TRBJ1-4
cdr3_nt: TGTGCCAGCAGGTTCAGGGGGAGTGAAAAACTGTTTTTT
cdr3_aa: CASRFRGSEKLFF

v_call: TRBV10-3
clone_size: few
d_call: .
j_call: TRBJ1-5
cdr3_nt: TGTGCCATCAGTGAGTCACAGGTTTCCAATCAGCCCCAGCATTTT
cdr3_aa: CAISESQVSNQPQHF

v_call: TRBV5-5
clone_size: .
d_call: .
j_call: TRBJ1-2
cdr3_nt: TGCGCCAGCAGCCAAGAGGGCAGGGACTATGGCTACACCTTC
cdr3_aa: CASSQEGRDYGYTF

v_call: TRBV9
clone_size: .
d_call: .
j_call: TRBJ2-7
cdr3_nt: TGTGCCAGCAGCGTAGCTACTAGGGGCGAGCAGTACTTC
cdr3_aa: CASSVATRGEQYF

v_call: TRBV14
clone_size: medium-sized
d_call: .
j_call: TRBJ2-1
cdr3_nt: TGTGCCAGCAGCCAACTGCGGGGCCAATCCAGTGAGCAGTTCTTC
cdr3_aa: CASSQLRGQSSEQFF

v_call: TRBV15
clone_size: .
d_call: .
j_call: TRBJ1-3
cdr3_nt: TGTGCCACCAGCAGAGATGTGGGAATGGGAAACACCATATATTTT
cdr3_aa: CATSRDVGMGNTIYF

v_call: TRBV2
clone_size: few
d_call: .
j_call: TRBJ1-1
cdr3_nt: TGTGCCTTGTCTCGAATCGGGGTCACTGAAGCTTTCTTT
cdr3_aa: CALSRIGVTEAFF

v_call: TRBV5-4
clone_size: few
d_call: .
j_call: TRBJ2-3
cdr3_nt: TGTGCCAGCAGCCGAATCCGAGATACGCAGTATTTT
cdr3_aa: CASSRIRDTQYF

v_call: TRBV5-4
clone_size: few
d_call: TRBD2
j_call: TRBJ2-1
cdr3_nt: TGTGCCAGCAGCAGCCGTTCTAGCGGGAGGGGGGATGAGCAGTTCTTC
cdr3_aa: CASSSRSSGRGDEQFF

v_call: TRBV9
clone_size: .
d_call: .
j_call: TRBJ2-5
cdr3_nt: TGTGCCAGCAGCGTAGGCCCCCAAGAGACCCAGTACTTC
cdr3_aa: CASSVGPQETQYF

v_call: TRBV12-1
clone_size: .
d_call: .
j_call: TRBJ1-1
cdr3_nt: TGTGCCAGCAGCTTCCACAGCACTGAAGCTTTCTTT
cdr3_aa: CASSFHSTEAFF

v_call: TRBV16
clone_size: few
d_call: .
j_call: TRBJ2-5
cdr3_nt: TGTGCCAGCAGTCGGACCCTCACTCAAGAGACCCAGTACTTC
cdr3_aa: CASSRTLTQETQYF

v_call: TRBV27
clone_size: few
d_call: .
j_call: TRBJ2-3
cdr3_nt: TGTGCCAGCAGTTTTGGTGGCAGGGGCACAGATACGCAGTATTTT
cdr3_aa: CASSFGGRGTDTQYF

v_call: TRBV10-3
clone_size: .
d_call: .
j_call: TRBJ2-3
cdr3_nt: TGTGCCATCAGCGGGATCGGGGGCACAGATACGCAGTATTTT
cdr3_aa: CAISGIGGTDTQYF

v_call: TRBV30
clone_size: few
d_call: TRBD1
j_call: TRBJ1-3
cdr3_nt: TGTGCCTGGAGAGGACAGGATGGAAACACCATATATTTT
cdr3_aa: CAWRGQDGNTIYF

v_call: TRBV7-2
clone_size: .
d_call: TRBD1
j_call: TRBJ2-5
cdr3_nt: TGTGCCAGCAGCGTCCGGGACAGTGCGGGGACCCAGTACTTC
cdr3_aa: CASSVRDSAGTQYF

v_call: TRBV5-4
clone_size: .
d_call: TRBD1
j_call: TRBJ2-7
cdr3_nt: TGTGCCAGCAGCCCGACAGGGGATTCCTACGAGCAGTACTTC
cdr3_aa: CASSPTGDSYEQYF

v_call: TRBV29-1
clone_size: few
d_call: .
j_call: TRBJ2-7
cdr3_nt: TGCAGCGTTCTCCTGACCTACGAGCAGTACTTC
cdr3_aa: CSVLLTYEQYF

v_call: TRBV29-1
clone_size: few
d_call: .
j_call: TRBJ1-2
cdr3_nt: TGCAGCGCGGGGGGAGGGAGTTATGGCTACACCTTC
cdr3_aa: CSAGGGSYGYTF

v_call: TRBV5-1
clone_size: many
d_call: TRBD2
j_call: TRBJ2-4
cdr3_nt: TGCGCCAGCAGCAATAGCGGGGCGGGAAACATTCAGTACTTC
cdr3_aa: CASSNSGAGNIQYF

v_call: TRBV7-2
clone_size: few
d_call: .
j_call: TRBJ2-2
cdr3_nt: TGTGCCAGCAGCTTTGTCAACACCGGGGAGCTGTTTTTT
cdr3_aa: CASSFVNTGELFF

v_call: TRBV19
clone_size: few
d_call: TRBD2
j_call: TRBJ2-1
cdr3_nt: TGTGCCACCAAAACGAGCGGGGGGATTTGGCATGAGCAGTTCTTC
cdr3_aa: CATKTSGGIWHEQFF

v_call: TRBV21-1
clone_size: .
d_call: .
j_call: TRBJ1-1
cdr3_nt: TGTGCCAGCCCTTCTCAAGCAGGGATCACTGAAGCTTTCTTT
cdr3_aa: CASPSQAGITEAFF

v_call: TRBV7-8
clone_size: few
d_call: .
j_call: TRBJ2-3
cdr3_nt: TGTGCCAGCAGCTTACTTGGCACAGATACGCAGTATTTT
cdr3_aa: CASSLLGTDTQYF

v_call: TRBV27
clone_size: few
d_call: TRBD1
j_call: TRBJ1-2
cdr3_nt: TGTGCCAGCGGGGATACGGACAGGGGGGACTATGGCTACACCTTC
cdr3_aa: CASGDTDRGDYGYTF

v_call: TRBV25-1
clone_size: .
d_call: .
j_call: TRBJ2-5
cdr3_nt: TGTGCCAGCAGAACCGGGACCTCCCAGTACTTC
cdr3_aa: CASRTGTSQYF

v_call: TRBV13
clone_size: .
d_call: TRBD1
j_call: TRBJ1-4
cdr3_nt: TGTGCCAGCAGCCTTGACAGGGGCGGGGGTAATGAAAAACTGTTTTTT
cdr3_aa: CASSLDRGGGNEKLFF

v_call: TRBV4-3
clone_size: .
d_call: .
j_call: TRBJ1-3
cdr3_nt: TGCGCCAGCAGCCAAGATCAAAAGGGTTGGAACACCATATATTTT
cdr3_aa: CASSQDQKGWNTIYF

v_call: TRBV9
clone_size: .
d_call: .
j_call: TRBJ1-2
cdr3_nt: TGTGCCAGTGGGCGGCCAGTCTATGGCTACACCTTC
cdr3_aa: CASGRPVYGYTF

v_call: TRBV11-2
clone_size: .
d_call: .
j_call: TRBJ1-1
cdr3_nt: TGTGCCAGCAGCTTAGGGAGGGGTCGACAGGAGACTGAAGCTTTCTTT
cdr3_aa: CASSLGRGRQETEAFF

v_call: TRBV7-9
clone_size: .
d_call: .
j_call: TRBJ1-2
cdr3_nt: TGTGCCAGCAGCTCCCGTGCAGGGCCCTATGGCTACACCTTC
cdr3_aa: CASSSRAGPYGYTF

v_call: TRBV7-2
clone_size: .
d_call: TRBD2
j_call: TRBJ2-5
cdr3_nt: TGTGCCAGCAGCTTATGGGGTAGCGGGGGTACCCAGTACTTC
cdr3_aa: CASSLWGSGGTQYF

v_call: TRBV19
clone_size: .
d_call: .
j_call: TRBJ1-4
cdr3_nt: TGTGCCAGCTTGGGATACGGAGTCGCTAATGAAAAACTGTTTTTT
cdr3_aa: CASLGYGVANEKLFF

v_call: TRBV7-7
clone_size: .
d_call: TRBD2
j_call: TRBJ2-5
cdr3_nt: TGTGCCAGCAGCTCAGCCCCACCTAGCGGGGCCCGCGGAGAGACCCAGTACTTC
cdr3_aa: CASSSAPPSGARGETQYF

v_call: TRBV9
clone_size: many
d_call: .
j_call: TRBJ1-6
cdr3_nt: TGTGCCAGCAGCGGGGGGGTGGCATATACTGATTCACCCCTCCACTTT
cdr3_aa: CASSGGVAYTDSPLHF

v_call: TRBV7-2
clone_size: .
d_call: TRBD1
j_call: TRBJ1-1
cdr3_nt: TGTGCCAGCAGCTTAATCAACAGGGGGCGGGACACTGAAGCTTTCTTT
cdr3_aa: CASSLINRGRDTEAFF

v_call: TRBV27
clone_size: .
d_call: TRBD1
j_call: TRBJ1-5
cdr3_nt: TGTGCCAGCAGCGGCGGGACAGCAATCAATCAGCCCCAGCATTTT
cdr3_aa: CASSGGTAINQPQHF

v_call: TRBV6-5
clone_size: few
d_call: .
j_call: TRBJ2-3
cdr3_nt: TGTGCCAGCACCAAGTGGGATACGCAGTATTTT
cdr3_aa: CASTKWDTQYF

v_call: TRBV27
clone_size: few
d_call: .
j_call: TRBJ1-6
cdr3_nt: TGTGCCAGCAGGGGACGTGACAATTCACCCCTCCACTTT
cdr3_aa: CASRGRDNSPLHF

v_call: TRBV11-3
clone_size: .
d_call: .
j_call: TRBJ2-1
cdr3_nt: TGTGCCAGCAGCACTACGGACCTAGGGGTTGGTGAGCAGTTCTTC
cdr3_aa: CASSTTDLGVGEQFF

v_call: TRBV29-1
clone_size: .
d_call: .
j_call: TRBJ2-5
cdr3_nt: TGCAGCGTTGCCGCGGGACCTCAAGAGACCCAGTACTTC
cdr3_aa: CSVAAGPQETQYF

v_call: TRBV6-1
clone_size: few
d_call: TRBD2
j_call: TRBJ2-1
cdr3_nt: TGTGCCAGCAGTGACATAGCGGGGGTGTACAATGAGCAGTTCTTC
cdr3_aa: CASSDIAGVYNEQFF

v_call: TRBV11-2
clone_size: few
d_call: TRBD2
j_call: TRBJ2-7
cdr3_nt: TGTGCCAGCAGCTCAAGGACTAGCGGGGGAAGGTACGAGCAGTACTTC
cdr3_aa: CASSSRTSGGRYEQYF

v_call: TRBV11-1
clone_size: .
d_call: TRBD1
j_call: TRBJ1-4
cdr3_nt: TGTGCCAGCACCAAGGACAGGGGGCGCGAAAAACTGTTTTTT
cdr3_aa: CASTKDRGREKLFF

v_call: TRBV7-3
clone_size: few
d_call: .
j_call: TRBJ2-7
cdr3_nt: TGTGCCAGCAGCTTAGTGGGGCCCATGTCGGGGATCTACGAGCAGTACTTC
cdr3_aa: CASSLVGPMSGIYEQYF

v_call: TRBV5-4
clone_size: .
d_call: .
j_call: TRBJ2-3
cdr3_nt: TGTGCCAGCAGCTTTGTCGAGGGCACAGATACGCAGTATTTT
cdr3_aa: CASSFVEGTDTQYF

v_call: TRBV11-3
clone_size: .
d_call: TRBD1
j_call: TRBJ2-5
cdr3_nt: TGTGCCAGCAGCCCTCAGGGACAGGGGTTAGGCGAGACCCAGTACTTC
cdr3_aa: CASSPQGQGLGETQYF